Following are 2 T cell receptor beta chains from one sample sequenced in a study of cytomegalovirus exposure and HLA in healthy donors. Use of 60 Vbeta and 13 Jbeta primers characterized the PCR. Repertoires were generated with immunoSEQ multiplex PCR, while TCRdb's copy carries only in-frame clones and drops some. The repertoire holds 100,000 to 150,000 clones, with around three quarters as singletons. The specimen was PBMCs. The origin of the receptors is a woman aged 40 to 50 in good health and CMV-seropositive.

The rearrangement uses TRBV6-5 and TRBJ2-1, with 10 positions matching TRBD2. Germline V gives CDR1 MNHEY, CDR2 SVGAGI. V was pared by 2 bases and J by 5 bases, with 6 bases of the junction left unmatched. The CDR3 length is 16 residues. DNA for the CDR3: TGTGCCAGCAGTTACGCGGGGCTAGCGGGGGACAATGAGCAGTTCTTC. Translated: CASSYAGLAGDNEQFF.

Only a few counts were recorded for this clone. The chain recombines TRBV19 with TRBJ1-5; D ambiguous. Looked up from germline, CDR1 is LNHDA and CDR2 is SQIVND (reference sequence). Trimming took off 4 bases at V and 7 bases at J, with 8 bases between the two ends. The CDR3 contains 12 residues. This CDR3 is CASSTVKQPQHF. The DNA for the CDR3 is TGTGCCAGTAGTACGGTAAAGCAGCCCCAGCATTTT.